The 7 T cell receptor beta chains presented below share a single source sample, sequenced in a study of cytomegalovirus exposure and HLA in healthy donors. PCR amplification relied on 60 Vbeta primers (plus 13 Jbeta primers). TCRdb's table, derived via immunoSEQ multiplex PCR, lists solely in-frame clones and lacks some. This repertoire shows 100,000 to 150,000 clones, approximately 78% found once; its top ten account for over 4.5%. The sample comprised PBMCs. The receptor source for this set is a woman in her 40s in good health and CMV-seropositive.

This chain links TRBV5-1 with TRBJ2-5, with 10 positions matching TRBD2. There are 16 residues in the CDR3. With V trimmed by 0 bases and J by 5 bases, 7 bases remained unmatched. From germline, CDR1 is SGHRS and CDR2 YFSETQ. The DNA for the CDR3 is TGCGCCAGCAGCTTGGCTCTAGCGGGGGCCAGGGAGACCCAGTACTTC. Protein: CASSLALAGARETQYF.

In the case of this clone: At one of its ends the junction is not consistent with the germline gene, which may arise from a read error. This chain links TRBV19 with TRBJ2-6, with D maybe TRBD1 (5 bases). Per the germline V gene, CDR1 is LNHDA and CDR2 is SQIVND (reference sequence). This CDR3 is 15 amino acids long. DNA of the CDR3: TGTGCCAGTATCCAGGCGGAATCTGGGGCCAACGCCCTGACTTTC. Translation: CASIQAESGANALTF.

This clone occurred once. The chain links TRBV11-2 to TRBJ1-1; a possible D gene is TRBD1 (5 bases). From germline, CDR1 is SGHAT and CDR2 FQNNGV. The V end was cut by 6 bases, the J end by 4 bases, with 24 bases between. This CDR3 comprises 17 residues. The CDR3 protein is CASRVLPKQGFSTEAFF. The CDR3 nucleotides are TGTGCCAGCAGGGTCCTCCCTAAGCAGGGATTCAGCACTGAAGCTTTCTTT.

The CDR3 nucleotides are TGTGCCAGCAGCTTTTGGACAGGGGGTGATGAGCAGTTCTTC. As protein: CASSFWTGGDEQFF. This chain links TRBV5-4 with TRBJ2-1; the match to TRBD1 covers 10 bases. Germline V CDR1 and CDR2: SGHNT, YYREEE (reference sequence). CDR3 length: 14 amino acids. The V and J ends lost 2 bases and 8 bases, in that order; junction bases with no gene match: 4.

This chain joins TRBV27 and TRBJ2-7, with 9 bases that match TRBD1. From germline, CDR1 is MNHEY and CDR2 SMNVEV (reference sequence). V trimming: 2 bases; J trimming: 3 bases; junction bases outside the gene matches: 2. This CDR3 is 14 amino acids long. The CDR3 bases are TGTGCCAGCAGTTTAGGGGGACAGGGCTACGAGCAGTACTTC. Translated, it gives CASSLGGQGYEQYF.

The chain carries TRBV29-1 and TRBJ1-1, with 9 bases that match TRBD1. Germline V gene sequence: CDR1 SQVTM, CDR2 ANQGSEA. Trimming took 8 bases from V and 4 from J; bases not matched to a gene: 8. The CDR3 has 13 residues. The DNA for the CDR3 is TGCAGCCCATGGGACAGGGAGAGCACTGAAGCTTTCTTT. This codes for CSPWDRESTEAFF.

This clone has a handful of counts. The chain employs TRBV5-1 and TRBJ2-1; D call uncertain. V shed 2 bases and J shed 5 bases, with 8 bases lying between them. From germline, CDR1 is SGHRS and CDR2 YFSETQ. CDR3 length: 13 amino acids. The CDR3 here is CASSLIQNNEQFF. CDR3 DNA: TGCGCCAGCAGCTTAATACAGAACAATGAGCAGTTCTTC.